The T cell receptor beta chain described here comes from a study of graft-versus-host responses after intestinal transplantation. Across the whole study: Recipients had transplants, and these were multivisceral, liver-intestinal, or isolated intestinal.

TCRdb keeps only in-frame clones here, not all; method: immunoSEQ multiplex PCR. The sample lists around 4,000 clones; roughly 21% were seen once. Study-level results: Association was observed between peak circulating GvH clone levels and early post-transplant HvG declines.

CDR3 length equals 16 residues. Per germline, CDR1 SGHNT and CDR2 YYREEE (reference sequence). The germline V and J ends were trimmed by 4 bases and 6 bases, with 17 bases remaining between them. The chain recombines TRBV5-4 with TRBJ1-6; perhaps TRBD1 as D (6 bases). This sequence originates from a human patient who was an organ donor for intestinal transplantation. Sample: alloreactive CD4+ T cells from a mixed lymphocyte reaction culture, taken before transplantation. This sample's subset: CFSE-low proliferating T cells sorted from approximately 6-day pre-transplant mixed lymphocyte reaction (GvH or HvG direction). The CDR3 nucleotides read TGTGCCAGCAGCATCCGCGACAGGTTCGGTAATTCACCCCTCCACTTT. This sequence encodes CASSIRDRFGNSPLHF.